The next 5 T cell receptor beta chains were all read from a single sample in a study of cytomegalovirus exposure and HLA in healthy donors. PCR amplification relied on 60 Vbeta primers (plus 13 Jbeta primers). Assay: immunoSEQ multiplex PCR; the TCRdb copy retains only in-frame clones and omits some. The sample holds under 95,000 clones, about three quarters seen once. Sequencing input: PBMCs. These receptors came from a boy between 5 and 17 years old in good health and CMV-seronegative.

J is TRBJ2-2 and V is TRBV6-5; 9 positions match TRBD1. The CDR3 contains 15 residues. Germline CDR1 reads MNHEY; CDR2 reads SVGAGI. The J segment lost 5 bases and the V segment lost 4 bases, leaving 5 bases of the junction unmatched. The CDR3 protein is CASSFPGTGTGELFF. The CDR3 DNA is TGTGCCAGCAGTTTCCCCGGGACAGGGACCGGGGAGCTGTTTTTT.

This clone was picked up one time. The chain combines TRBV4-1 with TRBJ1-1, with D uncertain. Germline CDR1 reads MGHRA; CDR2 reads YSYEKL. V was shortened by 1 base and J by 0 bases, with 6 bases between the two germline ends. CDR3 length equals 14 residues. This chain's CDR3 is CASSQGVMNTEAFF. The CDR3 DNA reads as TGCGCCAGCAGCCAAGGCGTTATGAACACTGAAGCTTTCTTT.

The chain combines TRBV7-2 with TRBJ2-7; 9 positions agree with TRBD2. Germline CDR1 is SGHTA and CDR2 is FQGNSA. The J segment lost 3 bases and the V segment lost 8 bases, leaving 5 bases of the junction unmatched. CDR3 length: 13 amino acids. The CDR3 DNA reads TGTGCCAGCTCCCCTAGCGGGATCTACGAGCAGTACTTC. Translating it yields CASSPSGIYEQYF.

This chain joins TRBV30 and TRBJ2-7; TRBD1 aligns across 8 bases. Per the germline V gene, CDR1 is GTSNPN and CDR2 is SVGIG (reference sequence). The CDR3 totals 14 residues. J lost 2 bases, V lost 0 bases, and 3 bases had no gene match. In DNA, the CDR3 is TGTGCCTGGAGTGTATCCAGGGGGCCCTACGAGCAGTACTTC. This encodes CAWSVSRGPYEQYF.

The chain has TRBV9 and TRBJ2-1; D gene unclear. Germline V gene sequence: CDR1 SGDLS, CDR2 YYNGEE. The CDR3 runs 14 residues. The V gene lost 0 bases and the J gene lost 2 bases, with 6 bases spanning the gap. The CDR3 coding sequence is TGTGCCAGCAGCGTAGGAGATACCTACAATGAGCAGTTCTTC. Translated, it gives CASSVGDTYNEQFF.